The clone carrying this TCR beta chain was seen a handful of times. Germline V gene lookup returns CDR1 MNHEY and CDR2 SMNVEV (reference sequence). The V end was cut by 3 bases, the J end by 10 bases, with 13 bases between. The CDR3 has 13 amino acids. The protocol was immunoSEQ multiplex PCR, while the TCRdb copy is restricted to in-frame clones and leaves out a portion. This sample has about 350,000 clones; around nine tenths occur once, and the top ten carry approximately 0.93%. The sample belongs to a study of blood T cell repertoires in COVID-19. Which cohort a participant joined came from the clinical history participants gave.

The clonotype originates from a woman aged 25 to 39 who had been exposed to COVID-19. Sequencing was performed on PBMCs or T cells enriched from blood (not recorded which). The chain employs TRBV27 and TRBJ2-1; D might be TRBD1 (6 bases). In nucleotides, the CDR3 is TGTGCCAGCAGTTTCGGACAGCAAGCCGAGCAGTTCTTC. It yields the protein CASSFGQQAEQFF.